A single TCR beta chain is shown here with its context. This entry comes from a study of molecular identifiers for immune sequencing clone quantification. Study details: Replicate RNA from roughly 20,000 or 100,000 naive CD8 T cells formed five aliquots; four were sequenced.

Per the germline V gene, CDR1 is LNHDA and CDR2 is SQIVND (reference sequence). This CDR3 has 16 amino acids. V was clipped by 3 bases and J by 3 bases, with 15 bases between them. TCRdb re-analysed the PCR reads in MiXCR, keeping a single row per CDR3 protein. The data contain under 75,000 distinct CDR3 sequences, about 19% of them singletons. Material for sequencing was naive CD8+ T cells from blood, with Jurkat cell RNA spiked in. Subset here: FACS-sorted CD8+CD4-CCR7+CD45RA+ naive T cells. The sequence was collected from a human donor in good health. Some libraries in this study had Jurkat cell RNA spiked in. V and J are TRBV19 and TRBJ2-1, with D possibly matching TRBD2 (6 bases). The CDR3 DNA sequence: TGTGCCAGTAGTATCTCCGCCGGGGGAATCTACAATGAGCAGTTCTTC. It translates to CASSISAGGIYNEQFF.